This T cell receptor (beta chain) was recorded in a study of blood T cell repertoires in COVID-19. Background on the study: From T cells, B-cell-depleted T cells, or PBMCs came the material, which was cDNA or gDNA.

The ends were cut back, 7 bases at V and 2 bases at J, with 12 bases in the middle. The CDR3 consists of 14 residues. Per the germline V gene, CDR1 is LNHDA and CDR2 is SQIVND (reference sequence). In the authors' workflow: Amplified reference gene primers provided the basis for estimating nucleated cell counts. Clones were read by immunoSEQ multiplex PCR, and TCRdb kept only the in-frame ones, dropping some. V, J and clone size were drawn from that table, and D and trimming were deduced from the DNA. The repertoire consists of about 50,000 clones, with around 80% occurring once and the leading ten covering around 6%. In its sample, this clone was seen once.

The J gene is TRBJ1-3, the V gene TRBV19, with TRBD1 as a possible D gene (5 bases). This clonotype was obtained from a woman over 75 with acute or convalescent COVID-19. Material for sequencing was peripheral blood. CDR3 region: CASKERGAGNTIYF. The CDR3 coding sequence is TGTGCCAGTAAGGAGCGGGGGGCTGGAAACACCATATATTTT. Drawing the rest from reference TRBV19 and TRBJ1-3, the complete variable domain is DGGITQSPKYLFRKEGQNVTLSCEQNLNHDAMYWYRQDPGQGLRLIYYSQIVNDFQKGDIAEGYSVSREKKESFPLTVTSAQKNPTAFYLCASKERGAGNTIYFGEGSWLTVV.